This entry lists 4 T cell receptor beta chains sequenced from one sample in a study of vaccination and CD4 T cells after COVID-19. The sample's treatment: approximately nine-day PBMC culture with coronavirus spike peptide pools or control peptides (ViraFEST assay). The unexposed donor's CD4+ T cells were collected before the COVID-19 pandemic (2011-2018). The antigens for these receptors are not known. CD4+ T cells that had been cultured provided DNA sequenced with the Oncomine TCR Beta short-read assay. TCRdb re-called the PCR reads with MiXCR, one entry per CDR3 protein. Seen here are some 5,100 distinct CDR3 sequences, 25% to 30% observed once, and the top ten hold about 30%. Input material: CD4+ T cells from blood, cultured in vitro. Every receptor here comes from a human donor in good health.

DNA of the CDR3: TGTGCCAGCAGAACACAGGGATCCACTGAAGCTTTCTTT. This encodes CASRTQGSTEAFF. The chain combines TRBV12-3 or TRBV12-4 with TRBJ1-1; perhaps TRBD1 as D (6 bases). Trimming shortened V by 6 bases and J by 4 bases, and 12 bases separated the two germline ends. CDR3 size: 13 residues.

This clonotype was seen only a few times. The chain carries TRBV19 and TRBJ1-2; TRBD1 aligns across 8 bases. Trimming removed 7 bases from V and 7 bases from J; junction bases left unmatched: 14. The CDR3 is 15 amino acids. Germline values: CDR1 LNHDA, CDR2 SQIVND (reference sequence). The CDR3 nucleotides are TGTGCCAGTAAAATAGCAGGGGGCTATGAAGCTGGCTACACCTTC. Protein product: CASKIAGGYEAGYTF.

This clonotype was seen a few times. The genes are TRBV7-6 and TRBJ1-2; no clear D. CDR3 length equals 16 residues. Per the germline V gene, CDR1 is SGHVS and CDR2 is FNYEAQ. Deletions cut 5 bases from V and 5 bases from J, with 21 bases between. This CDR3 is CASSPTYSPGKYGYTF. DNA for the CDR3: TGTGCCAGCAGCCCAACCTATAGCCCTGGGAAATATGGCTACACCTTC.

The chain carries TRBV6-1 and TRBJ1-2; D not resolved. The germline V gene has CDR1 MNHNS and CDR2 SASEGT. V lost 4 bases and J 3 bases, leaving 9 bases between the germline ends. The CDR3 loop spans 13 amino acids. The DNA for the CDR3 is TGTGCCAGCAGTGGGACGGACTACTATGGCTACACCTTC. It codes for CASSGTDYYGYTF.